The sequence of this T cell receptor (beta chain) was determined in a study of CD8 T cells in ankylosing spondylitis. Findings of the study overall: Clones tied to disease were said to be significantly enriched in matched ankylosing spondylitis synovial fluid. In synovial fluid and blood from reactive arthritis, some motif variants were previously reported.

The ends were cut back, 0 bases at V and 3 bases at J, with 9 bases in the middle. This CDR3 spans 15 amino acids. This clonotype has ten or more counts. Its specificity is not known. Quantitative barcoded 5'-RACE was used to prepare TCR beta libraries. TCRdb redid the calling of the 5' RACE reads with MiXCR, one entry per CDR3 protein. The sample shows more than 150,000 distinct CDR3 sequences, about an eighth of them seen only once. The receptor was isolated from a female donor with ankylosing spondylitis or in good health (not recorded which). Sequencing was done on a sample of blood, either unsorted or a sorted T cell fraction (not recorded which). The rearrangement joins TRBV12-3 or TRBV12-4 to TRBJ2-1, with D unresolved. The CDR3 DNA is TGTGCCAGCAGTTTAGCTCTCAATAGCTACAATGAGCAGTTCTTC. Encoded protein: CASSLALNSYNEQFF.